Presented here are 20 T cell receptor beta chains from one specimen sequenced in a study of blood T cell repertoires in COVID-19. Data came from immunoSEQ multiplex PCR; TCRdb stores just in-frame clones and leaves some out. The table records approximately 80,000 clones, about 76% of them present only once. The sequenced sample consisted of peripheral blood. These receptors were collected from an older man with acute or convalescent COVID-19.

The gene calls are TRBV30 and TRBJ1-5; maybe TRBD1 (6 bases). The germline gives CDR1 GTSNPN, CDR2 SVGIG (reference sequence). V was cut by 4 bases and J by 7 bases, with 14 bases left in between. The CDR3 has 13 residues. CDR3 nucleotide sequence: TGTGCCTGGACTGCAGGGGTTGGCCAGCCCCAGCATTTT. Translation gives CAWTAGVGQPQHF.

This chain links TRBV19 with TRBJ1-2; TRBD1 aligns across 10 bases. The germline CDR1 and CDR2 sequences are LNHDA and SQIVND (reference sequence). The CDR3 has 13 amino acids. V lost 5 bases, J lost 4 bases, and 1 base stayed unmatched. The CDR3 reads CASSWTGGYGYTF. CDR3 coding DNA: TGTGCCAGTAGTTGGACAGGGGGCTATGGCTACACCTTC.

This clone occurred once. This chain connects TRBV28 to TRBJ2-7, with 12 bases fitting TRBD2. CDR1 MDHEN and CDR2 SYDVKM come from the germline V gene. The CDR3 has 13 amino acids. V gave up 8 bases and J gave up 1 base; unmatched junction bases: 0. The CDR3 loop reads CASGLAGSYEQYF. CDR3 DNA: TGTGCCAGCGGACTAGCGGGGTCCTACGAGCAGTACTTC.

This chain joins TRBV11-2 and TRBJ1-1; TRBD1 might be the D (5 bases). The CDR3 has 14 amino acids. Germline V gene lookup returns CDR1 SGHAT and CDR2 FQNNGV. V lost 5 bases to trimming and J lost 3 bases, with 13 bases between them. This chain's CDR3 is CASSTQGGDTEAFF. The CDR3 DNA reads TGTGCCAGCAGCACGCAAGGAGGGGACACTGAAGCTTTCTTT.

J is TRBJ2-1 and V is TRBV24-1, with D tentatively TRBD1 (6 bases). The CDR3 is 12 residues long. Per germline, CDR1 KGHDR and CDR2 SFDVKD. Trimming shortened V by 10 bases and J by 5 bases, and 11 bases separated the two germline ends. CDR3 amino acids: CATTTGNNEQFF. As DNA, the CDR3 is TGTGCCACAACTACAGGGAACAATGAGCAGTTCTTC.

The gene calls are TRBV7-2 and TRBJ2-5; 9 bases match TRBD1. V lost 3 bases to trimming and J lost 4 bases; unmatched junction nucleotides: 9. The germline V gene encodes CDR1 SGHTA and CDR2 FQGNSA. The CDR3 is 16 residues long. In DNA form, the CDR3 reads TGTGCCAGCAGCTTGGGGCGGGGACAGGGTTTAGAGACCCAGTACTTC. Protein: CASSLGRGQGLETQYF. The full variable domain, completed using reference TRBV7-2 and TRBJ2-5, is GAGVSQSPSNKVTEKGKDVELRCDPISGHTALYWYRQSLGQGLEFLIYFQGNSAPDKSGLPSDRFSAERTGGSVSTLTIQRTQQEDSAVYLCASSLGRGQGLETQYFGPGTRLLVL.

The CDR3 sequence: CASSQGNNSLVLYF. For the CDR3, the DNA is TGTGCCAGCAGCCAAGGGAATAACAGCTTAGTCCTGTACTTC. The rearrangement joins TRBV3-1 (or the pseudogene TRBV3-2) to TRBJ2-7; no clear D gene. Trimming took 1 base from V and 12 from J, leaving 19 bases between them. Germline lookup yields CDR1 LGHDT and CDR2 YNNKEL (reference sequence). This CDR3 is 14 amino acids long.

The rearrangement uses TRBV5-1 and TRBJ1-6; 8 bases agree with TRBD1. The germline V gene has CDR1 SGHRS and CDR2 YFSETQ. V was pared by 2 bases and J by 7 bases, with 5 bases of the junction left unmatched. The CDR3 length is 15 residues. In DNA, the CDR3 is TGCGCCAGCAGCTTACAGGGGGACGAGAATTCACCCCTCCACTTT. This sequence encodes CASSLQGDENSPLHF.

The chain carries TRBV28 and TRBJ2-7; 12 positions agree with TRBD1. This CDR3 contains 15 residues. Germline loops: CDR1 MDHEN, CDR2 SYDVKM. V gave up 1 base and J gave up 5 bases; unmatched junction bases: 3. The CDR3 DNA is TGTGCCAGCAGTTTATCAGGGACAGGGGGCAACGAGCAGTACTTC. It translates to CASSLSGTGGNEQYF.

The count of this clone is one. This rearrangement joins TRBV2 to TRBJ1-2; TRBD1 aligns across 9 bases. CDR3 size: 14 residues. Per germline, CDR1 SNHLY and CDR2 FYNNEI. J gave up 5 bases and V 6 bases, and 7 bases lay outside the gene matches. The CDR3 sequence: CASRKDRGDYGYTF. The CDR3 coding sequence is TGTGCCAGCAGGAAGGACAGGGGTGATTATGGCTACACCTTC.

This chain links TRBV6-4 with TRBJ1-1; possible D gene TRBD1, 6 bases. The length of the CDR3 is 15 residues. Germline V gene lookup returns CDR1 MRHNA and CDR2 SNTAGT. The V and J ends lost 3 bases and 1 base respectively, with 12 bases between them. CDR3 protein: CASSEGGQPNTEAFF. The CDR3 DNA sequence: TGTGCCAGCAGTGAGGGGGGGCAGCCGAACACTGAAGCTTTCTTT.

The chain couples TRBV29-1 to TRBJ2-2; TRBD2 agrees at 10 bases. Trimming removed 6 bases from V and 5 bases from J; junction bases left unmatched: 9. Germline V gives CDR1 SQVTM, CDR2 ANQGSEA. The CDR3 covers 15 residues. The CDR3 region has the DNA TGCAGCGTCCGAACTAGCGGGACTACTACCGGGGAGCTGTTTTTT. Amino acid sequence: CSVRTSGTTTGELFF.

This clone turned up a few times. The V call is TRBV28, the J call TRBJ2-1; 7 nucleotides match TRBD2. With V trimmed by 6 bases and J by 5 bases, 16 bases remained unmatched. From germline, CDR1 is MDHEN and CDR2 SYDVKM. This CDR3 is built from 17 residues. The CDR3 DNA sequence: TGTGCCAGCAGAGACATTCGTGGCGGGAGCGCCAACAATGAGCAGTTCTTC. Translation: CASRDIRGGSANNEQFF.

The chain is built from TRBV7-2 and TRBJ1-2; TRBD1 agrees at 10 bases. CDR1 is SGHTA and CDR2 is FQGNSA in the germline V gene. This CDR3 is 15 amino acids long. Trimming cost V 5 bases and J 8 bases; bases outside gene matches: 11. In nucleotides, the CDR3 is TGTGCCAGCAGCCTTTCGGGACAGGGGTTTACCGGCTACACCTTC. It translates to CASSLSGQGFTGYTF.

This sequence joins TRBV5-8 and TRBJ1-1; 10 nucleotides line up with TRBD1. The trim removed 4 bases at V and 10 bases at J, leaving 7 bases unmatched. The CDR3 sequence is 13 residues long. Germline CDR1 SGHTS, CDR2 YDEGEE. The CDR3 protein is CASSPRDRGRAFF. The CDR3 DNA sequence: TGTGCCAGCAGCCCAAGGGACAGGGGCCGAGCTTTCTTT.

Of note for this clone: Distinct nucleotide sequences in the sample also encode this CDR3. This chain connects TRBV9 to TRBJ1-5; possibly TRBD1 for D (6 bases). V gave up 3 bases and J gave up 0 bases, with 7 bases separating them. Germline CDR1 is SGDLS and CDR2 is YYNGEE. The CDR3 is made up of 14 amino acids. For the CDR3, the DNA is TGTGCCAGCAGCGCAGGGGTTAGCAATCAGCCCCAGCATTTT. This encodes CASSAGVSNQPQHF. The full variable domain, its missing parts supplied by reference TRBV9 and TRBJ1-5, is DSGVTQTPKHLITATGQRVTLRCSPRSGDLSVYWYQQSLDQGLQFLIQYYNGEERAKGNILERFSAQQFPDLHSELNLSSLELGDSALYFCASSAGVSNQPQHFGDGTRLSIL.

A word on this clone: Compared with germline, one end of the junction differs, possibly owing to a read error. This chain links TRBV7-7 with TRBJ2-1; 9 bases are a match to TRBD2. Germline lookup yields CDR1 SSHAT and CDR2 FNYEAQ (reference sequence). This CDR3 comprises 15 residues. The chain's CDR3 is CASSVLAGQYNEQFF. In DNA, the CDR3 is TGTGCTAGCAGCGTACTAGCGGGCCAATACAATGAGCAGTTCTTC.

This chain links TRBV28 with TRBJ2-7; 8 bases agree with TRBD2. This CDR3 spans 14 amino acids. Germline V gene sequence: CDR1 MDHEN, CDR2 SYDVKM. The junction had 3 bases not matched to a gene; V was cut back by 5 bases and J by 0 bases. This chain's CDR3 is CASSTGGVSYEQYF. The CDR3 nucleotides are TGTGCCAGCAGTACCGGGGGGGTCTCCTACGAGCAGTACTTC.

This clone has only a few counts. J is TRBJ1-6 and V is TRBV18; 7 bases match TRBD1. Germline values: CDR1 KGHSH, CDR2 LQKENI. The CDR3 has 18 residues. After removal of 3 bases from V and 7 bases from J, the junction contained 15 bases not matched to a gene. The CDR3 DNA reads as TGTGCCAGCTCACCGTATATGCGTCGGGACAGAACGAATTCACCCCTCCACTTT. This codes for CASSPYMRRDRTNSPLHF.

The V and J genes are TRBV18 and TRBJ1-2, with D maybe TRBD1 (6 bases). In germline, CDR1 is KGHSH, CDR2 LQKENI. This CDR3 is built from 15 residues. Trimming removed 2 bases at V and 6 bases at J, with 16 bases between. The chain's CDR3 is CASSPVSGGPDGYTF. The CDR3 DNA sequence: TGTGCCAGCTCACCAGTGTCGGGGGGCCCGGATGGCTACACCTTC.